The clone carrying this T cell receptor beta chain was observed a few times. Its specificity is not known. The sample originates from a study of T-cell memory formation after mild COVID-19. The CDR3 loop spans 15 amino acids. Trimming took 0 bases from V and 0 from J, leaving 10 bases between them. Per the germline V gene, CDR1 is SGDLS and CDR2 is YYNGEE. TCRdb called the 5' RACE reads again in MiXCR, with one record for every CDR3 protein. This table holds 400,000 to 500,000 distinct CDR3 sequences, about a sixth found once. Study-wide findings and caveats: Prior to infection, memory already included some responding clones, suggesting cross-reactive memory joined. Clones that contracted clustered mainly in CM and EM if CD4+ and in EMRA if CD8+. Second-wave clones peaking on day 37 lacked confirmed SARS-CoV-2 specificity.

The chain carries TRBV9 and TRBJ2-7; unclear D gene. The sequencing sample was made of PBMCs or a T cell subset sorted from them (not recorded which). The TCR comes from a man aged 18 to 29 who had mild COVID-19 (a few samples of this study predate the infection). Cell type and time point are not known. In nucleotides, the CDR3 is TGTGCCAGCAGCGTAGATCTGGGCCACTCCTACGAGCAGTACTTC. Its translation is CASSVDLGHSYEQYF.